This TCR beta chain was retrieved from a study of technical replicates of blood from a handful of donors. The method was immunoSEQ multiplex PCR; TCRdb's version includes in-frame clones alone and lacks a portion of them. In the table there are around 80,000 clones, about 96% of which are singletons. The receptor was isolated from a human donor in good health. The sample was T cells isolated from PBMCs.

The CDR3 sequence is CASSTGTYEQYF. CDR3 coding DNA: TGTGCCAGCAGTACAGGGACCTACGAGCAGTACTTC. The chain joins TRBV25-1 to TRBJ2-7, with D tentatively TRBD1 (6 bases). Looked up from germline, CDR1 is MGHDK and CDR2 is SYGVNS. CDR3 length: 12 amino acids. Trimming took 5 bases from V and 2 from J, leaving 7 bases between them.